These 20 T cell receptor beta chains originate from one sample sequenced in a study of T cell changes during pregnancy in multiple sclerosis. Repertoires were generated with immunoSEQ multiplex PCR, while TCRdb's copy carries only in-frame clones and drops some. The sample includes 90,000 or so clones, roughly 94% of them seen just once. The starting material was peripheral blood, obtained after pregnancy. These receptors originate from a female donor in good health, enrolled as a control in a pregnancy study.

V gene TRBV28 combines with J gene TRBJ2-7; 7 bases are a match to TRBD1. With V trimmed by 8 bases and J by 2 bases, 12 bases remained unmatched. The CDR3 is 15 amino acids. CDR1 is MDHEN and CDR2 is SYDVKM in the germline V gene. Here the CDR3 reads CASRKLRQGTYEQYF. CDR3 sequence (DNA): TGTGCCAGCCGTAAACTCCGACAGGGTACCTACGAGCAGTACTTC.

The CDR3 nucleotides are TGTGCCAGCAGCTTACAGGAGAACACTGAAGCTTTCTTT. Residues: CASSLQENTEAFF. The V call is TRBV6-1, the J call TRBJ1-1, with a weak D call TRBD1 (5 bases). Germline assignment: CDR1 MNHNS and CDR2 SASEGT. The CDR3 loop spans 13 amino acids. The V end lost 6 bases, the J end lost 1 base, and 9 bases lay between the germline ends.

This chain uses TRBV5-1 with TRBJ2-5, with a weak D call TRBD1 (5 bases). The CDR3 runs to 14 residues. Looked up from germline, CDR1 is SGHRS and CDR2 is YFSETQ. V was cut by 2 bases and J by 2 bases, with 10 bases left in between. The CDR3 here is CASSLRQRQETQYF. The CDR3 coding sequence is TGCGCCAGCAGCTTACGACAGCGACAAGAGACCCAGTACTTC.

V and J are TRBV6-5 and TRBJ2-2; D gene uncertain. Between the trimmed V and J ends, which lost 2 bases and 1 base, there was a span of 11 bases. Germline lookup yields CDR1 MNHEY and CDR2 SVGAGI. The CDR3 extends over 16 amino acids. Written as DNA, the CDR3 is TGTGCCAGCAGTTACATCCGAAGCGAGAACACCGGGGAGCTGTTTTTT. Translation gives CASSYIRSENTGELFF.

The CDR3 here is CASSLGAVPPTEAFF. In DNA form, the CDR3 reads TGCGCCAGCAGCTTGGGGGCAGTCCCCCCCACTGAAGCTTTCTTT. The gene calls are TRBV5-1 and TRBJ1-1; unclear D gene. The CDR3 runs to 15 residues. The germline CDR1 and CDR2 sequences are SGHRS and YFSETQ. Trimming shortened V by 0 bases and J by 4 bases, and 13 bases separated the two germline ends.

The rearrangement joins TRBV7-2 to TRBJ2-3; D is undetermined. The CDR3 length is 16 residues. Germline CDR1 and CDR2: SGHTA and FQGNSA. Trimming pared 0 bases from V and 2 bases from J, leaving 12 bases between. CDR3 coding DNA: TGTGCCAGCAGCTTAGCGCTCAGGCAGATCACAGATACGCAGTATTTT. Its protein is CASSLALRQITDTQYF.

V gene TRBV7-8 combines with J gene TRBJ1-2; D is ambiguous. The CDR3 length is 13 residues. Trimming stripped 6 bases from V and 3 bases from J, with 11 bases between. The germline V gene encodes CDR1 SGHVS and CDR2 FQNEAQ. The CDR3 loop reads CASRSPEDYGYTF. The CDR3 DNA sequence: TGTGCCAGCAGATCACCGGAGGACTATGGCTACACCTTC. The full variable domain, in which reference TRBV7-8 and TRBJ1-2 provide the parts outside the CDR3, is GAGVSQSPRYKVAKRGQDVALRCDPISGHVSLFWYQQALGQGPEFLTYFQNEAQLDKSGLPSDRFFAERPEGSVSTLKIQRTQQEDSAVYLCASRSPEDYGYTFGSGTRLTVV.

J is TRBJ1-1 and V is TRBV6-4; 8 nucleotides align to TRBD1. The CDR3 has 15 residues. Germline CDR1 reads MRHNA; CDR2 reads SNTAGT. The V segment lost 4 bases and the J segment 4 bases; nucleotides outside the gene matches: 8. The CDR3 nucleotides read TGTGCCAGCAGTGGGTCGCCAGGGACAGGCACTGAAGCTTTCTTT. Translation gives CASSGSPGTGTEAFF.

CDR3 sequence reads: CASSLTGYEQYF. In DNA, the CDR3 is TGTGCCAGCAGTCTGACTGGCTACGAGCAGTACTTC. V and J are TRBV6-5 and TRBJ2-7; no clear D gene. Germline CDR1 MNHEY, CDR2 SVGAGI. The CDR3 runs to 12 residues. With 5 bases removed from V and 3 bases from J, the gap between germline ends came to 8 bases.

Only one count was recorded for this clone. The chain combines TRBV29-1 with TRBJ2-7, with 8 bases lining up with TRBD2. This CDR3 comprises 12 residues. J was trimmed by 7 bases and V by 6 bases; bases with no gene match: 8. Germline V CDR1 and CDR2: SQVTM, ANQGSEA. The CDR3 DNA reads TGCAGCGTAGGGACTAGTATGGGGGAGCAGTACTTC. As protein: CSVGTSMGEQYF.

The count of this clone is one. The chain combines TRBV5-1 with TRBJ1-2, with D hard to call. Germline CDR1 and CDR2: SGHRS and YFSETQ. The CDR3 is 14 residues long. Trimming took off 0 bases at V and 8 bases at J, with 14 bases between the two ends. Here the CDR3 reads CASSLEVSKRGYTF. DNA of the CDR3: TGCGCCAGCAGCTTGGAGGTCAGCAAGCGAGGCTACACCTTC.

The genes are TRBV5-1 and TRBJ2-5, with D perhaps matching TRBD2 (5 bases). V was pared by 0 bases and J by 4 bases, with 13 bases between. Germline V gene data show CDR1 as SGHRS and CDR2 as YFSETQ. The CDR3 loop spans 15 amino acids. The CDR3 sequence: CASSLAPGGGETQYF. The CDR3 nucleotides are TGCGCCAGCAGCTTGGCTCCAGGTGGAGGAGAGACCCAGTACTTC. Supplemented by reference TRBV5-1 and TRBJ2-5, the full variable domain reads KAGVTQTPRYLIKTRGQQVTLSCSPISGHRSVSWYQQTPGQGLQFLFEYFSETQRNKGNFPGRFSGRQFSNSRSEMNVSTLELGDSALYLCASSLAPGGGETQYFGPGTRLLVL.

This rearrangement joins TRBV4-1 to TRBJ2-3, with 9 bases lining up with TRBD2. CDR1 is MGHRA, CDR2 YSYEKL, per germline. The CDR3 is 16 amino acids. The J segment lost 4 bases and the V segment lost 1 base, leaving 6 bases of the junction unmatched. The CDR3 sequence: CASSQVPSGTSDTQYF. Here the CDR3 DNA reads TGCGCCAGCAGCCAAGTTCCTAGCGGGACCTCAGATACGCAGTATTTT.

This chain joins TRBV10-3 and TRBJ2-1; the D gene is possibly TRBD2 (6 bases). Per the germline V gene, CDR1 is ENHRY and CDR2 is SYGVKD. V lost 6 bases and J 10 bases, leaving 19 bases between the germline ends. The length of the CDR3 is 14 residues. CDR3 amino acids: CAIRGTDRDVEQFF. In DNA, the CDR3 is TGTGCCATCAGGGGGACTGACCGGGATGTAGAGCAGTTCTTC.

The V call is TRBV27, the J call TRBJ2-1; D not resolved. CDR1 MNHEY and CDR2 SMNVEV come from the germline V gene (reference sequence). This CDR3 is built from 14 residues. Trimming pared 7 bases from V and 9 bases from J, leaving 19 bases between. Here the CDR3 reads CASTLSVYFGEQFF. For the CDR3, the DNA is TGTGCCAGCACCCTGTCTGTTTATTTCGGTGAGCAGTTCTTC.

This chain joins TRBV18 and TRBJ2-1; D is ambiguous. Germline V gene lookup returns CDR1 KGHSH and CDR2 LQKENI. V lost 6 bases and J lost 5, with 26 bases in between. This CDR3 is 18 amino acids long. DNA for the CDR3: TGTGCCAGCTCCCAAATGGCCCCTGGGCTCAATGGCCACAATGAGCAGTTCTTC. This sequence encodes CASSQMAPGLNGHNEQFF.

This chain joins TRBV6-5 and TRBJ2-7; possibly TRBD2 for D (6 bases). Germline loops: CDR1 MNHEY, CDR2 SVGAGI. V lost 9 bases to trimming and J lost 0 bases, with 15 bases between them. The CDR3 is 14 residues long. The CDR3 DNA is TGTGCCAGTACCGGACCCGGGAGCTCCTACGAGCAGTACTTC. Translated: CASTGPGSSYEQYF.

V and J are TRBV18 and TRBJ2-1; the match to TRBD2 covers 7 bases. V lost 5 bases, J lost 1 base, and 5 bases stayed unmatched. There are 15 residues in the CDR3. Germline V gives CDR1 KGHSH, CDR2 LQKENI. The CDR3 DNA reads TGTGCCAGCTCAGGTGGGAGGGCATCCTACAATGAGCAGTTCTTC. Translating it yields CASSGGRASYNEQFF.

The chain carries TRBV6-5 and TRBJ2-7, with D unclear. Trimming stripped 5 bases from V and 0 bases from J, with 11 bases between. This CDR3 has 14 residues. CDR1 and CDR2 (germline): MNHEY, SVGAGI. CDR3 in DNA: TGTGCCAGCAGTCTACAGATTAGCTCCTACGAGCAGTACTTC. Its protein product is CASSLQISSYEQYF.

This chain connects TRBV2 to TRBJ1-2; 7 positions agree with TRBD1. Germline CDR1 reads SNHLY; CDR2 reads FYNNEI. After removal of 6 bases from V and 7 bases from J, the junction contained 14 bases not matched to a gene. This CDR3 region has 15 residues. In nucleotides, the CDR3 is TGTGCCAGCAGAGTTAACTCAGGGGGATATAGTGGCTACACCTTC. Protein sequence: CASRVNSGGYSGYTF.